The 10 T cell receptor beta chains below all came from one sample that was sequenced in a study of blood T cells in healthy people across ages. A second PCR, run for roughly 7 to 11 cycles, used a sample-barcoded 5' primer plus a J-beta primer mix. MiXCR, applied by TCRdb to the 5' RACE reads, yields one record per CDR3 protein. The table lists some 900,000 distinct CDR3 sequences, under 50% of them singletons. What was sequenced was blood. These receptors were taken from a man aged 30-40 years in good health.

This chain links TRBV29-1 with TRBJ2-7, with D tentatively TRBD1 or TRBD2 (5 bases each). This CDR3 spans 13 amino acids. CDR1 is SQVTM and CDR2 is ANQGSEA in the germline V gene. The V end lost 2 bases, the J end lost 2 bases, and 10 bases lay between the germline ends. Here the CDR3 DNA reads TGCAGCGTTGAATGGGACCGACCCTACGAGCAGTACTTC. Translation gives CSVEWDRPYEQYF.

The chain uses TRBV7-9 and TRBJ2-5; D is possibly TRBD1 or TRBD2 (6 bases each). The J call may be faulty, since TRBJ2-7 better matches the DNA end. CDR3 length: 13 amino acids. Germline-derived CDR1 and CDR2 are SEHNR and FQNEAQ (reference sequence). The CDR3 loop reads CASSLSGEDEQYF. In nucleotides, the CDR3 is TGTGCCAGCAGCTTATCAGGGGAGGACGAGCAGTACTTC.

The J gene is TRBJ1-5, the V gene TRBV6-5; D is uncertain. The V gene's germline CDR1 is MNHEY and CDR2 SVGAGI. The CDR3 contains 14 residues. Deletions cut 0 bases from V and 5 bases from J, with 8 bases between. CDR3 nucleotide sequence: TGTGCCAGCAGTTACTCGGGGTCTGATCAGCCCCAGCATTTT. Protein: CASSYSGSDQPQHF.

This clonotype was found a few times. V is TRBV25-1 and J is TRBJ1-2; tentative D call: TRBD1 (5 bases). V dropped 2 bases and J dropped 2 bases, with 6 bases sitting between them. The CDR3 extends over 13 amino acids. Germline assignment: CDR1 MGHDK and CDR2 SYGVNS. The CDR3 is CASSEQGNYGYTF. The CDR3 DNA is TGTGCCAGCAGTGAACAGGGCAACTATGGCTACACCTTC.

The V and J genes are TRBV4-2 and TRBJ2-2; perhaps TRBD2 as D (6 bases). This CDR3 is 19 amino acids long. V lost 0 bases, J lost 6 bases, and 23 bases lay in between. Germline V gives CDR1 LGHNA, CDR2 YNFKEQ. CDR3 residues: CASSQDYLSTRARPGELFF. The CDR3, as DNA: TGTGCCAGCAGCCAAGACTACCTATCGACTAGGGCCCGCCCCGGGGAGCTGTTTTTT.

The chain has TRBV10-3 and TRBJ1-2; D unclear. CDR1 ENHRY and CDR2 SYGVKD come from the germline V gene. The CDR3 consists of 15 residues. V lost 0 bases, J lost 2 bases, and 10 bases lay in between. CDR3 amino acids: CAISESGVANYGYTF. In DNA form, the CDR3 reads TGTGCCATCAGTGAGTCCGGGGTCGCGAACTATGGCTACACCTTC.

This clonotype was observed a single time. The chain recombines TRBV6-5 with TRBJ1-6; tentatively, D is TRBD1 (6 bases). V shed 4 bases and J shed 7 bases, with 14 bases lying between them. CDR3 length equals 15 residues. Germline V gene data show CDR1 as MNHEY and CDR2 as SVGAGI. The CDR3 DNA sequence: TGTGCCAGCAGTTTTCACAGGGTGGTAAATTCACCCCTCCACTTT. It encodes CASSFHRVVNSPLHF.

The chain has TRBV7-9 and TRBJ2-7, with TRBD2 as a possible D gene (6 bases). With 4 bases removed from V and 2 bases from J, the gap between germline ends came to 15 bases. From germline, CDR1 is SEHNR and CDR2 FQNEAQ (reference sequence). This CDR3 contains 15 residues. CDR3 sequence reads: CASSSTGGVAYEQYF. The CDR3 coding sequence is TGTGCCAGCAGCTCAACTGGCGGGGTGGCCTACGAGCAGTACTTC.

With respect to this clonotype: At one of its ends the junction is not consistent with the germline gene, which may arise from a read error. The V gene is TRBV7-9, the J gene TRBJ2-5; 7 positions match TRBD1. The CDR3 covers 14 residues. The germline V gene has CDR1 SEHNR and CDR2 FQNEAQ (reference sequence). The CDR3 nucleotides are TGTGCCAGCAGCCAAAGGGACAGTCAAGGGACCCAGTACTTC. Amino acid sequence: CASSQRDSQGTQYF. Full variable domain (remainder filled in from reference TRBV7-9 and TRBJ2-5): DTGVSQNPRHKITKRGQNVTFRCDPISEHNRLYWYRQTLGQGPEFLTYFQNEAQLEKSRLLSDRFSAERPKGSFSTLEIQRTEQGDSAMYLCASSQRDSQGTQYFGPGTRLLVL.

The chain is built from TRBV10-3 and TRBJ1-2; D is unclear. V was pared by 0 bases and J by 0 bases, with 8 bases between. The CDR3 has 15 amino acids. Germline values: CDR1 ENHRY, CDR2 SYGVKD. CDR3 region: CAISESTDSNYGYTF. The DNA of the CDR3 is TGTGCCATCAGTGAGTCGACGGATTCTAACTATGGCTACACCTTC.